This T cell receptor beta chain derives from a study of blood T cell repertoires in COVID-19 (dated by TCRdb to 2019 to 2021). About the full investigation: Collaborator samples came from the United States, Italy and Spain and covered acute and convalescent phases of COVID-19. The prospective study material was composed of cDNA or gDNA derived from T cells, B-cell-depleted T cells, or PBMCs. Deeply sampled blood TCRbeta repertoires from subjects exposed to, actively infected with, or recovered from COVID-19 were included in the dataset. The repertoires were released in a freely available public database meant as a resource for research on the immune response to SARS-CoV-2. Samples were obtained from the ongoing ImmuneRACE study (first 160 participants) and from 1,254 subjects provided by 6 global collaborators. Sample metadata almost always included a de-identified subject ID, COVID-19 status, age in years and sex. Where available, HLA class I and class II types were obtained from metadata supplied by the sample provider rather than from assay-based typing.

The junction carries 9 bases between V and J, which are trimmed by 5 bases and 4 bases respectively. The CDR3, from cysteine to phenylalanine, totals 14 residues. CDR3 DNA is the only sequence kept; it has 42 bases, read in frame from the first base. CDR1 and CDR2, per the germline V gene, are MRHNA and SNTAGT. The immunoSEQ Assay, a bias-controlled multiplex PCR, was used to amplify TCRbeta CDR3 regions from genomic DNA. Processing in the source paper ran as follows. Within the assay, amplification of reference gene primers was used to estimate how many nucleated cells each sample contained. Sequence reads were collapsed and filtered to measure the absolute abundance of every unique TCRbeta CDR3 rearrangement. Productive Simpson clonality was computed per sample as the square root of Simpson's diversity index over productive rearrangements. TCRdb carries this immuneACCESS record with in-frame sequences only. Its versions omit some clonotypes, under half of them owing to an unresolved V gene in the studies checked, with the rest unexplained. The V and J calls and clone size are taken from that table; D and trimming were inferred from the DNA. The sample table holds about 480,000 clones, of which approximately 86% were seen once. Together, the top ten hold 6.5% to 9.5% of the sample.

Remarks on this clone: No antigen is known for it. No clone much larger than this one lies a single base away; base qualities are absent.

Participants in the prospective study were aged roughly 18 to 90 years, lived in about two dozen United States geographic areas, and enrolled through a virtual design. In the prospective study, cohorts were assigned on the basis of participant-reported clinical history obtained from a screening survey and a study questionnaire. For ImmuneRACE Cohort 3, a participant was defined as recovered based on two consecutive negative NP/OP PCR tests, clearance by a healthcare professional, or resolution of symptoms. Mobile phlebotomists in the prospective study collected whole blood, serum and a nasopharyngeal or oropharyngeal swab from every participant. Prospective study participants could optionally give additional blood draws and questionnaires over an approximately 2-month period. Prospective study blood samples were shipped either frozen or at room temperature before DNA extraction. The full study reports these points: The quantity of clinical and demographic metadata differed by source and by participant and was supplied without curation.

The receptor's source is an older woman who had recovered from COVID-19. The specimen sequenced was PBMCs or T cells enriched from blood (not recorded which). The receptor chain draws on TRBV6-4 and TRBJ2-6, with TRBD1 tentatively as D gene (6 bases match). The CDR3 sequence is CASSTGYGANVLTF. DNA sequence: TGTGCCAGCAGTACAGGGTACGGGGCCAACGTCCTGACTTTC.